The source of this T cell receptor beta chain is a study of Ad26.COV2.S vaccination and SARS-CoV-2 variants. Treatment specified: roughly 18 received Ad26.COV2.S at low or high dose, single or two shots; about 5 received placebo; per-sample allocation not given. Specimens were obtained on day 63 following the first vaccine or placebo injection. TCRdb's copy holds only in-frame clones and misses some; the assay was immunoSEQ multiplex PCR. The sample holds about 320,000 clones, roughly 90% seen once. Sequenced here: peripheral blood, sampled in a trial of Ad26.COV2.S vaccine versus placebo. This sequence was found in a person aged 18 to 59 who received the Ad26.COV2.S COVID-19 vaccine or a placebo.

The chain's CDR3 is CASSSPRGAADTQYF. In nucleotides, the CDR3 is TGTGCCAGCAGCTCCCCCCGGGGGGCCGCAGATACGCAGTATTTT. The chain couples TRBV7-9 to TRBJ2-3, with a weak D call TRBD2 (7 bases). CDR1 is SEHNR and CDR2 is FQNEAQ in the germline V gene (reference sequence). The CDR3 length is 15 residues. Trimming took 4 bases from V and 4 from J, leaving 15 bases between them. Complete variable domain (other parts from reference TRBV7-9 and TRBJ2-3): DTGVSQNPRHKITKRGQNVTFRCDPISEHNRLYWYRQTLGQGPEFLTYFQNEAQLEKSRLLSDRFSAERPKGSFSTLEIQRTEQGDSAMYLCASSSPRGAADTQYFGPGTRLTVL.